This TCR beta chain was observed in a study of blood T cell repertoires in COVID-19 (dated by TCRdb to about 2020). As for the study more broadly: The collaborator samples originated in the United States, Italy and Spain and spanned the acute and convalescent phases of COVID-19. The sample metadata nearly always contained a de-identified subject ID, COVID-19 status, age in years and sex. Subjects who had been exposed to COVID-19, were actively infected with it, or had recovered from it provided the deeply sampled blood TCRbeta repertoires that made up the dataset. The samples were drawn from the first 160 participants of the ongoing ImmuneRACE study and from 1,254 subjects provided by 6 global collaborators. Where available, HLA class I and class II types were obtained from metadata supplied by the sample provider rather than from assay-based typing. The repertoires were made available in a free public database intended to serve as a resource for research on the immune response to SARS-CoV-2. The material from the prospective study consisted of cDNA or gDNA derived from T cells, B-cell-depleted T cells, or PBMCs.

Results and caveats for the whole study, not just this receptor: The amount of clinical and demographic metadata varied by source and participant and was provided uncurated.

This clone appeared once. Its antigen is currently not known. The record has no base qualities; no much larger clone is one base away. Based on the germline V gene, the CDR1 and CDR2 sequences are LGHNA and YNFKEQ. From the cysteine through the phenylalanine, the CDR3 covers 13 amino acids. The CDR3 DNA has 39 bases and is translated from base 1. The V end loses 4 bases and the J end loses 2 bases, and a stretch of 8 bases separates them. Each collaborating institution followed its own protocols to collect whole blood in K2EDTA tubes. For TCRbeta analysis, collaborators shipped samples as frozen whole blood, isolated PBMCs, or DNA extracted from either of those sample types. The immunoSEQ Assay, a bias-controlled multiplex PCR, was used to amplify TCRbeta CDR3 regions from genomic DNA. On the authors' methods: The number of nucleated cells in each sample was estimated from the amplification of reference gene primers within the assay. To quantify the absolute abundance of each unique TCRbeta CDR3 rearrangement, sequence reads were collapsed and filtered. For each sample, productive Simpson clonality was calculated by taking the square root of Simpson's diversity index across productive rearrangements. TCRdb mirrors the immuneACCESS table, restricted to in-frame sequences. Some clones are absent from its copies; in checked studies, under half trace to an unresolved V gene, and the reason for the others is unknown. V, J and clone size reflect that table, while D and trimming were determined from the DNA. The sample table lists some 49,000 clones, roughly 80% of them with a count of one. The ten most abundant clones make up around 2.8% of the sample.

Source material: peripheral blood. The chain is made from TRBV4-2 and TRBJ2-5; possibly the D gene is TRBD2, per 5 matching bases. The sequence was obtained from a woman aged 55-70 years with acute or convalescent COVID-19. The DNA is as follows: TGTGCCAGCAGCCGGCCGGGGCAAGAGACCCAGTACTTC. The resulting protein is CASSRPGQETQYF.